This T cell receptor beta chain was documented in a study of blood T cell repertoires in COVID-19. Across the study: Some COVID-19 samples were acute and others convalescent; all came from the United States, Italy and Spain. In each case, the material was cDNA or gDNA derived from T cells, B-cell-depleted T cells, or PBMCs.

How the authors handled the data: Using reference gene primer amplification, nucleated cell counts were estimated. Produced via immunoSEQ multiplex PCR; TCRdb's table is partial and in-frame only. V, J and clone size reflect that table, while D and trimming were determined from the DNA. The sample includes around 110,000 clones, 80% to 85% of them seen just once. In germline, CDR1 is SGHTA, CDR2 FQGNSA. The CDR3 has 17 residues. V was trimmed by 6 bases and J by 4 bases, leaving 23 bases between them. The sample consisted of peripheral blood. The sequence came from a man between 65 and 80 years old with acute or convalescent COVID-19. The rearrangement joins TRBV7-2 to TRBJ2-3; D possibly corresponds to TRBD2 (7 bases). The CDR3 spells CASRANAGAVPSDTQYF. The CDR3 DNA is TGTGCCAGCAGAGCCAACGCGGGGGCCGTTCCATCAGATACGCAGTATTTT.